This T cell receptor (beta chain) was recorded in a study of spatial heterogeneity in lung cancer. Across the study: Among detected sequences, beta-chain ones consistently exceeded alpha-chain ones in number. Study conclusions and caveats: Intratumoral expanded alpha and beta TCR counts were found to track tumor mutation counts.

The V end was cut by 4 bases, the J end by 5 bases, with 17 bases between. CDR3 length: 15 residues. Looked up from germline, CDR1 is LNHNV and CDR2 is YYDKDF (reference sequence). Time point described: sample taken at primary tumor resection. The donor group consisted of under 95 patients who had untreated, early-stage non-small cell lung cancer. One entry per CDR3 protein results from TCRdb running MiXCR on the 5' RACE reads. The data hold around 9,000 distinct CDR3 sequences, with more than 4% observed a single time. This clonotype was observed many times. What it binds is unknown. Specimen: lung tumor tissue, collected at surgery. The chain links TRBV15 to TRBJ1-1; tentative D call: TRBD1 (5 bases). The TCR was taken from a female donor with early-stage non-small cell lung cancer. CDR3 sequence (DNA): TGTGCCACCAGCAAAAACCCGACAGTTATGACTGAAGCTTTCTTT. Its protein is CATSKNPTVMTEAFF.